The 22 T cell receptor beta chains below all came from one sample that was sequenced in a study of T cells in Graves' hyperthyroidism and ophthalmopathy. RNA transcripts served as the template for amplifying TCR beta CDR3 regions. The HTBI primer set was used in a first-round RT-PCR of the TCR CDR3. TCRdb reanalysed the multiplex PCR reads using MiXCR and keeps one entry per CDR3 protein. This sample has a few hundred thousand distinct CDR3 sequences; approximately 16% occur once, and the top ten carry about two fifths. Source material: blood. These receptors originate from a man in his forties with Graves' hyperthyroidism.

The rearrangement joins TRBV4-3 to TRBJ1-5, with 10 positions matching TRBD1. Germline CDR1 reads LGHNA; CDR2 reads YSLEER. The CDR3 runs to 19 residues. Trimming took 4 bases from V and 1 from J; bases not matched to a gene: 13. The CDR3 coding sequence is TGCGCCAGCAGCCTGAATGTCGATGGGGACAGGGGAAGCAATCAGCCCCAGCATTTT. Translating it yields CASSLNVDGDRGSNQPQHF.

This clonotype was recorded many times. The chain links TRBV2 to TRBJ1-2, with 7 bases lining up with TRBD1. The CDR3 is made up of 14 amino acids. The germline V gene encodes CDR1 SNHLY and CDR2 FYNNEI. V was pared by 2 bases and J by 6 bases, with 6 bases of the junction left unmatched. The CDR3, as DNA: TGTGCCAGCAGTGAATGGTTGCAGGGGGATGGCTACACCTTC. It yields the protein CASSEWLQGDGYTF. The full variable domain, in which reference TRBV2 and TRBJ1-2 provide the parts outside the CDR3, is EPEVTQTPSHQVTQMGQEVILRCVPISNHLYFYWYRQILGQKVEFLVSFYNNEISEKSEIFDDQFSVERPDGSNFTLKIRSTKLEDSAMYFCASSEWLQGDGYTFGSGTRLTVV.

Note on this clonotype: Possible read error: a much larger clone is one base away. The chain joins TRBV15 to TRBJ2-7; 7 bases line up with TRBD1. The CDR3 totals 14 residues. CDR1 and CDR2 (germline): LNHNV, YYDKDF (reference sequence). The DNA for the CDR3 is TGTGCCACCAGCCGGGACAGTTATGCCTACGAGCAGAACTTC. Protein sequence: CATSRDSYAYEQNF. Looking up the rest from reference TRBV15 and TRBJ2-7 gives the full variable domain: DAMVIQNPRYQVTQFGKPVTLSCSQTLNHNVMYWYQQKSSQAPKLLFHYYDKDFNNEADTPDNFQSRRPNTSFCFLDIRSPGLGDTAMYLCATSRDSYAYEQNFGPGTRLTVT.

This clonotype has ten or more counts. CDR3 sequence: CASSPDLTYEQYF. The DNA of the CDR3 is TGTGCCAGCAGTCCGGACTTAACCTACGAGCAGTACTTC. This chain links TRBV6-1 with TRBJ2-7; D perhaps matches TRBD2 (5 bases). The CDR3 totals 13 residues. Germline CDR1 and CDR2: MNHNS and SASEGT. The V and J ends lost 5 bases and 2 bases respectively, with 10 bases between them.

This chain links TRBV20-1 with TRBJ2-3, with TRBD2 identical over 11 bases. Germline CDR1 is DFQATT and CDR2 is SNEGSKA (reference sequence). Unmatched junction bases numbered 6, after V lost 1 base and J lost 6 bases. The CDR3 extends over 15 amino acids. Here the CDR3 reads CSARVASGGSDTQYF. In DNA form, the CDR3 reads TGCAGTGCTAGAGTGGCTAGCGGGGGGTCTGATACGCAGTATTTT.

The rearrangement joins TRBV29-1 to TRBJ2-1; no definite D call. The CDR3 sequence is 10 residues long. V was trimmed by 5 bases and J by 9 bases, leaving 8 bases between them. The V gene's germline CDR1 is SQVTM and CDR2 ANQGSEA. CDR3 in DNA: TGCAGCGTTAGGGTAATTGAGCAGTTCTTC. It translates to CSVRVIEQFF.

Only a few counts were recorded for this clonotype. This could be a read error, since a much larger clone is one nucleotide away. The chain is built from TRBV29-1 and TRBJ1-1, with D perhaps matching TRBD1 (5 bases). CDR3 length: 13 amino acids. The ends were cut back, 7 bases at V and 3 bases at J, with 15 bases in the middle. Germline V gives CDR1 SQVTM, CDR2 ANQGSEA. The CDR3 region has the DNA TGCAGCGGCTCGAGCGGGACTCACACTGAAGCTTTCTTT. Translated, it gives CSGSSGTHTEAFF.

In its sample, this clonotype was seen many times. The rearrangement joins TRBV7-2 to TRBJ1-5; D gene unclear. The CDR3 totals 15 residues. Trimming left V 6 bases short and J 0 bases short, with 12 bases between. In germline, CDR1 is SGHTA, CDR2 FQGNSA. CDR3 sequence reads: CASSFAGGSNQPQHF. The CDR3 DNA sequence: TGTGCCAGCAGTTTTGCCGGTGGTAGCAATCAGCCCCAGCATTTT.

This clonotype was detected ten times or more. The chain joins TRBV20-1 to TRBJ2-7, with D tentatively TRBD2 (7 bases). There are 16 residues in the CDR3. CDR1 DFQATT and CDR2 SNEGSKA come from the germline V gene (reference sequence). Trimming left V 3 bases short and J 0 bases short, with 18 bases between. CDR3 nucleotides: TGCAGTGCTAGCGTATCGGGGGGCCGGAACTCCTACGAGCAGTACTTC. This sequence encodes CSASVSGGRNSYEQYF.

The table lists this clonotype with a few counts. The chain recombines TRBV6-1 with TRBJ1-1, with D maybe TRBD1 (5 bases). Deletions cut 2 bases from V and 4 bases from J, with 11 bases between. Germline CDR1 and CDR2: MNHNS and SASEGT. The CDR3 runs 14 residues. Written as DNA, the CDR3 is TGTGCCAGCAGTGAACCATATGGGGGCACTGAAGCTTTCTTT. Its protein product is CASSEPYGGTEAFF.

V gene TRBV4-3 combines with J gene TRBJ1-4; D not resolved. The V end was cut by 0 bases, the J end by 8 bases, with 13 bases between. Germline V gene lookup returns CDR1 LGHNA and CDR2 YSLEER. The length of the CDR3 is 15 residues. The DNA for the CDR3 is TGCGCCAGCAGCCAAGATCAGCCGGGAAGGGAAAAACTGTTTTTT. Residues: CASSQDQPGREKLFF.

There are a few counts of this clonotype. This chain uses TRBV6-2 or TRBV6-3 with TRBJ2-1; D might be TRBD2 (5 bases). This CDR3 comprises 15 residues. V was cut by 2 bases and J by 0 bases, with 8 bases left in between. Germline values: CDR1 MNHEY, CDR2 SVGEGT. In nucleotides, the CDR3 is TGTGCCAGCAGTTACGAGGGAATCTCCTACAATGAGCAGTTCTTC. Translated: CASSYEGISYNEQFF.

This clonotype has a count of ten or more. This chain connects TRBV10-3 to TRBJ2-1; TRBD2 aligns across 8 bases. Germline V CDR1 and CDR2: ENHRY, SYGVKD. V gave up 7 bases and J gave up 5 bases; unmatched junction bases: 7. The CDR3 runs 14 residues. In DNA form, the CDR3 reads TGTGCCATCAAATTAGCGGGACGCAACAATGAGCAGTTCTTC. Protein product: CAIKLAGRNNEQFF.

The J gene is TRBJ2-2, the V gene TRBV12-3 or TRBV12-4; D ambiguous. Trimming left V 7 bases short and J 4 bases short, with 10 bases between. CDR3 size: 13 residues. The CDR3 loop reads CASKRISTGELFF. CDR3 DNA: TGTGCCAGCAAACGGATATCCACCGGGGAGCTGTTTTTT.

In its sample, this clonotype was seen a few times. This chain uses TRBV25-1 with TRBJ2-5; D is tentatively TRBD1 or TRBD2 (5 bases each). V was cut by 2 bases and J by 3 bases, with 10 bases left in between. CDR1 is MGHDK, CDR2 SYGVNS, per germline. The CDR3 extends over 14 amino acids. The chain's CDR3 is CASSEIRDEETQYF. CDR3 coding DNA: TGTGCCAGCAGTGAAATCCGGGACGAAGAGACCCAGTACTTC. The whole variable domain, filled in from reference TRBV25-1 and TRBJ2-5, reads EADIYQTPRYLVIGTGKKITLECSQTMGHDKMYWYQQDPGMELHLIHYSYGVNSTEKGDLSSESTVSRIRTEHFPLTLESARPSHTSQYLCASSEIRDEETQYFGPGTRLLVL.

The CDR3, as DNA: TGTGCCAGCACCGATCGGGGGGGAGTTGATACGCAGTATTTT. Its protein product is CASTDRGGVDTQYF. The chain recombines TRBV7-2 with TRBJ2-3, with 8 bases fitting TRBD2. CDR3 length: 14 amino acids. The V gene's germline CDR1 is SGHTA and CDR2 FQGNSA. After removal of 7 bases from V and 6 bases from J, the junction contained 9 bases not matched to a gene.

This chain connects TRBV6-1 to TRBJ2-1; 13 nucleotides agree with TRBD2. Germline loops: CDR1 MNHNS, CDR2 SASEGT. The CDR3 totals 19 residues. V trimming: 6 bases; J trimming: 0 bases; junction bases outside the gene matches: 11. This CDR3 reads CASSTSGGAQSGSYNEQFF. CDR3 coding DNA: TGTGCCAGCAGCACTAGCGGGGGGGCCCAGTCCGGCTCCTACAATGAGCAGTTCTTC.

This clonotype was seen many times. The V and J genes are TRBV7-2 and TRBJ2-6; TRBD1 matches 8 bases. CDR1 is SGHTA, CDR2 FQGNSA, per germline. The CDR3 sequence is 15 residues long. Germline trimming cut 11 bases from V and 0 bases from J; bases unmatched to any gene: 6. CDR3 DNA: TGTGCCTACACCGGGACAGGCTCTGGGGCCAACGTCCTGACTTTC. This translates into CAYTGTGSGANVLTF.

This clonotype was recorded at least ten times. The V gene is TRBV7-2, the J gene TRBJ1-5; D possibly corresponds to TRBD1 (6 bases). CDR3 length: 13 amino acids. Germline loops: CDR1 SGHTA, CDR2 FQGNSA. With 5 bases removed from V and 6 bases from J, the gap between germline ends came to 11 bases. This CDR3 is CASSRNRVQPQHF. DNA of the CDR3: TGTGCCAGCAGCCGGAACAGGGTTCAGCCCCAGCATTTT.

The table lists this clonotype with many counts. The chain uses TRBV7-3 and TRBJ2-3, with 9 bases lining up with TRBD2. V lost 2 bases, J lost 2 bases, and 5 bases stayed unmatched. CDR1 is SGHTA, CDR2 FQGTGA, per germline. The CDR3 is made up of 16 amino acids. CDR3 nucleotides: TGTGCCAGCAGCTTACGGCTAGCGGGGACCACAGATACGCAGTATTTT. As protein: CASSLRLAGTTDTQYF.

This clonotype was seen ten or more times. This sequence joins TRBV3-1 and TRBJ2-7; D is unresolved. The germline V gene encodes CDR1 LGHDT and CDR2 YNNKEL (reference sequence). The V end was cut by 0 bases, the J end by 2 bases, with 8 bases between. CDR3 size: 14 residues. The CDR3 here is CASSQDIGAYEQYF. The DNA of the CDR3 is TGTGCCAGCAGCCAAGACATTGGAGCCTACGAGCAGTACTTC.

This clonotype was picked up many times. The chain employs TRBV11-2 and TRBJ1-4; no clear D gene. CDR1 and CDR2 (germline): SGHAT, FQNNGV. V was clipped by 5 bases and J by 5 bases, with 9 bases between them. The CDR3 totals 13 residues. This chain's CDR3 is CASSPPPNEKLFF. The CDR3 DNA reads TGTGCCAGCAGCCCCCCCCCAAATGAAAAACTGTTTTTT.